This TCR beta chain stems from a study of CD8+ T cells in alopecia areata. Study results and caveats: The study also sequences resident alphabeta T cells of normal skin in scalp samples. A single nonresponder leaves the baseline CD8+ expansion link to response uncertain.

Treatment described: oral pan-JAK inhibitor, 5-10 mg twice daily. Samples from alopecia areata patients were lesional scalp punch biopsies and peripheral blood. Sequencing templates came from extracted RNA that was reverse transcribed into cDNA. Method: immunoSEQ multiplex PCR; TCRdb's copy keeps in-frame clones and lacks some. The table includes roughly 170,000 clones, under 60% detected once. In the case of this clone: Its cognate antigen is unknown.

The specimen comprised CD8+ T cells sorted from blood, sampled at week 24, from a patient treated with tofacitinib. The sequence was obtained from a human donor with alopecia areata.

CDR3 nucleotides: TGTGCCAGCACCGGACTAGCGGGGGGCACAGATACGCAGTATTTT. It translates to CASTGLAGGTDTQYF. V usage is TRBV6-5 and J usage is TRBJ2-3; 13 bases are a match to TRBD2. Germline V gives CDR1 MNHEY, CDR2 SVGAGI. Losses at the gene ends were 7 bases for V and 1 base for J; bases not matched to a gene: 2. This CDR3 is 15 amino acids long.